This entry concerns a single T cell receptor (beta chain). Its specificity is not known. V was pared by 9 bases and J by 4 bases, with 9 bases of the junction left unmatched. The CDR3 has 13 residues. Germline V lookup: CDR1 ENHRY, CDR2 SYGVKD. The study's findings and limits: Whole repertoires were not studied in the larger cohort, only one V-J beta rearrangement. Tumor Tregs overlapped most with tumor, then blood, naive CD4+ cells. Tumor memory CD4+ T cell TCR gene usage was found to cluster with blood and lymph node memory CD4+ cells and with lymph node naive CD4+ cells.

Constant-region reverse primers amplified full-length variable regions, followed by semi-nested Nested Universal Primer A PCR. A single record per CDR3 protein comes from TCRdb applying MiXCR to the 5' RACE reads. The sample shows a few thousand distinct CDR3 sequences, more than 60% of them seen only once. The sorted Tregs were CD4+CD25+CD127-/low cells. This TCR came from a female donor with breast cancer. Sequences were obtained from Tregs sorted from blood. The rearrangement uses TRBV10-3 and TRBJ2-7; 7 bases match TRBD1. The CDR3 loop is CAINRGSEYEQYF. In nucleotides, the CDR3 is TGTGCCATAAACAGGGGTTCGGAATACGAGCAGTACTTC.